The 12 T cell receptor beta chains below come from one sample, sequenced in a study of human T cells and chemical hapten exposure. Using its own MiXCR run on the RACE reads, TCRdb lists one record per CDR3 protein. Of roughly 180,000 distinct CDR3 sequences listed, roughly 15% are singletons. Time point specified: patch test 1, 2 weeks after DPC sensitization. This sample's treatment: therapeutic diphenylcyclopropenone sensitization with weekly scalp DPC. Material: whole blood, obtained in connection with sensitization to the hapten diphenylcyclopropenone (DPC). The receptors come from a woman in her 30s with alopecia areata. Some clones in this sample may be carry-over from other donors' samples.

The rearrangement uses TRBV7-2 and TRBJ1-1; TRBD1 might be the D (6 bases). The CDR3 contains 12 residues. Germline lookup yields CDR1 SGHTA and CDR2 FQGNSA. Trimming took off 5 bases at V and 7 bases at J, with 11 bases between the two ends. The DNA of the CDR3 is TGTGCCAGCAGCCGGCAGGGGATTGAAGCTTTCTTT. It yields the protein CASSRQGIEAFF. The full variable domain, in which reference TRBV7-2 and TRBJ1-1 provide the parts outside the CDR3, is GAGVSQSPSNKVTEKGKDVELRCDPISGHTALYWYRQSLGQGLEFLIYFQGNSAPDKSGLPSDRFSAERTGGSVSTLTIQRTQQEDSAVYLCASSRQGIEAFFGQGTRLTVV.

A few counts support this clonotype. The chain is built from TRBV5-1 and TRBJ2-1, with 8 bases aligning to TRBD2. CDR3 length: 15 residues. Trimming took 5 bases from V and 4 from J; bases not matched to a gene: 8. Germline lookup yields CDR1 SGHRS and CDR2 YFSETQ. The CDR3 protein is CASSRALAGYNEQFF. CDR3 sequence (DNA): TGCGCCAGCAGTAGGGCCCTAGCGGGTTACAATGAGCAGTTCTTC.

The CDR3 region is CASSLEGGPEAFF. Written as DNA, the CDR3 is TGTGCCAGCAGCTTAGAAGGAGGTCCTGAAGCTTTCTTT. The chain links TRBV4-2 to TRBJ1-1; D gene uncertain. Germline V gene data show CDR1 as LGHNA and CDR2 as YNFKEQ. There are 13 residues in the CDR3. V was shortened by 5 bases and J by 6 bases, with 13 bases between the two germline ends.

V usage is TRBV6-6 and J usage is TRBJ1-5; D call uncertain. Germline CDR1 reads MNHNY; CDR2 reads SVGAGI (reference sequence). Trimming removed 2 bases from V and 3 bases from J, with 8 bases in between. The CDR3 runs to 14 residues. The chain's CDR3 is CASSYGSYNQPQHF. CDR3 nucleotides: TGTGCCAGCAGTTACGGCAGCTACAATCAGCCCCAGCATTTT.

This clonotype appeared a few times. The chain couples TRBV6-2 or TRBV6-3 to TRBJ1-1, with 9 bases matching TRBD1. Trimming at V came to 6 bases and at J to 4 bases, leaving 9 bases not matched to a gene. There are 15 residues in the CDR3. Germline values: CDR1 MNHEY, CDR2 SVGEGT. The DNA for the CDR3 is TGTGCCAGCAGAAAAACAGGGGGCAGGGGCACTGAAGCTTTCTTT. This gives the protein CASRKTGGRGTEAFF.

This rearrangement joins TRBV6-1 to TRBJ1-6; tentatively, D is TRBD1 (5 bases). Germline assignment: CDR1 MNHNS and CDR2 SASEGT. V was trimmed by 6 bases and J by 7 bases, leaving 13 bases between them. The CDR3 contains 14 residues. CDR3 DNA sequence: TGTGCCAGCAGACGTTGGGGGGAAAATTCACCCCTCCACTTT. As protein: CASRRWGENSPLHF.

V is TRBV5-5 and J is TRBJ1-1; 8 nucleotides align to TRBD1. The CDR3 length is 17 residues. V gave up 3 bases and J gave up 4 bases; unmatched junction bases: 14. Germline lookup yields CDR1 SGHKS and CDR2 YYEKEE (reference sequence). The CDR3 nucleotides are TGTGCCAGCAGCTGGGACAGGCGCCATGATACCGGCACTGAAGCTTTCTTT. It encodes CASSWDRRHDTGTEAFF.

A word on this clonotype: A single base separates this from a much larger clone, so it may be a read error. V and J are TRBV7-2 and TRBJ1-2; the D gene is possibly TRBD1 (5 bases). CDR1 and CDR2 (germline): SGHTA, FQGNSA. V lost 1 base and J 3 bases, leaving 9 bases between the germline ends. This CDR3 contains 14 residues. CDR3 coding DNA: TGTGCCAGCAGCTTAGATGGGGGTGACTATGGCTACACCTTC. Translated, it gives CASSLDGGDYGYTF.

Here the CDR3 reads CSAQGTSGFTDTQYF. The CDR3 nucleotides are TGCAGTGCACAAGGGACTAGCGGTTTCACAGATACGCAGTATTTT. V gene TRBV20-1 combines with J gene TRBJ2-3; 11 nucleotides align to TRBD2. V shed 6 bases, J shed 2 bases, and the junction held 7 bases outside the gene matches. This CDR3 has 15 residues. Germline loops: CDR1 DFQATT, CDR2 SNEGSKA (reference sequence).

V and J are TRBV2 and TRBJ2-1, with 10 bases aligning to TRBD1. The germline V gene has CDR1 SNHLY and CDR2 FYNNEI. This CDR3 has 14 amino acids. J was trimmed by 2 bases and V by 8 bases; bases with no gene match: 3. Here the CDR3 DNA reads TGTGCCAGCTTAGGACAGGGGGCCTACAATGAGCAGTTCTTC. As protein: CASLGQGAYNEQFF.

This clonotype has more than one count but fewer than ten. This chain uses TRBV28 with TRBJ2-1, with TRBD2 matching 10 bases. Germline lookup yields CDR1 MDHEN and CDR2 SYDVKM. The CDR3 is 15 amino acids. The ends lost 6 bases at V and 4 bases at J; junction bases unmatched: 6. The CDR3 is CASSQVAGGYNEQFF. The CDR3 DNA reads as TGTGCCAGCAGCCAAGTAGCGGGAGGTTACAATGAGCAGTTCTTC.

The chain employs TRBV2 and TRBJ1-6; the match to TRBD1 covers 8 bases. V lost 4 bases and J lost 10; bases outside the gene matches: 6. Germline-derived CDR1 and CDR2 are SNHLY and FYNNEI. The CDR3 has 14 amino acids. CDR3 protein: CASSGQGKNSPLHF. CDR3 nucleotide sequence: TGTGCCAGCAGTGGACAGGGGAAGAACTCACCCCTCCACTTT.